Below, 30 T cell receptor beta chains from the same sample are listed, as sequenced in a study of blood T cell repertoires in COVID-19. Produced via immunoSEQ multiplex PCR; TCRdb's table is partial and in-frame only. This table holds around 100,000 clones, about 90% found once. Sequenced material: peripheral blood. These receptors were taken from a human donor in a cohort sampled during active COVID-19.

This rearrangement joins TRBV7-8 to TRBJ1-1; possible D gene TRBD1, 6 bases. The germline CDR1 and CDR2 sequences are SGHVS and FQNEAQ. CDR3 length: 16 amino acids. V lost 5 bases and J 3 bases, leaving 19 bases between the germline ends. The CDR3 sequence is CASSLPTGSQHTEAFF. The CDR3 DNA is TGTGCCAGCAGCCTACCGACAGGATCCCAGCACACTGAAGCTTTCTTT.

This clone was recorded only once. The chain recombines TRBV2 with TRBJ2-7; 8 positions agree with TRBD1. J was trimmed by 2 bases and V by 6 bases; bases with no gene match: 15. CDR1 is SNHLY, CDR2 FYNNEI, per germline. This CDR3 has 17 amino acids. The CDR3 DNA follows: TGTGCCAGCAGCGGGACAGGTGTCCGGGTGAGGCCCTACGAGCAGTACTTC. Encoded protein: CASSGTGVRVRPYEQYF.

The J gene is TRBJ1-4, the V gene TRBV7-9; the D gene is possibly TRBD1 (6 bases). Per the germline V gene, CDR1 is SEHNR and CDR2 is FQNEAQ (reference sequence). The CDR3 sequence is 16 residues long. V was pared by 5 bases and J by 8 bases, with 21 bases between. The CDR3 region has the DNA TGTGCCAGCAGCCAAACAAGTCCCCAGGGGCGAGAAAAACTGTTTTTT. Its translation is CASSQTSPQGREKLFF.

This chain joins TRBV15 and TRBJ2-1, with 7 bases fitting TRBD1. CDR1 LNHNV and CDR2 YYDKDF come from the germline V gene (reference sequence). The V and J ends lost 2 bases and 10 bases, in that order; junction bases with no gene match: 8. CDR3 length equals 14 residues. Here the CDR3 reads CATSRPTGINEQFF. The CDR3, as DNA: TGTGCCACCAGCAGACCGACAGGGATCAACGAGCAGTTCTTC.

The V and J genes are TRBV5-1 and TRBJ2-3; D is unresolved. This CDR3 is 18 amino acids long. The V end lost 3 bases, the J end lost 0 bases, and 20 bases lay between the germline ends. Germline V gives CDR1 SGHRS, CDR2 YFSETQ. DNA of the CDR3: TGCGCCAGCAGCTCAACAGTCTATAGTGTGTCTAGCACAGATACGCAGTATTTT. Encoded protein: CASSSTVYSVSSTDTQYF. The full variable domain, in which reference TRBV5-1 and TRBJ2-3 provide the parts outside the CDR3, is KAGVTQTPRYLIKTRGQQVTLSCSPISGHRSVSWYQQTPGQGLQFLFEYFSETQRNKGNFPGRFSGRQFSNSRSEMNVSTLELGDSALYLCASSSTVYSVSSTDTQYFGPGTRLTVL.

V usage is TRBV5-4 and J usage is TRBJ2-6; 7 bases line up with TRBD1. Germline values: CDR1 SGHNT, CDR2 YYREEE (reference sequence). The CDR3 loop spans 15 amino acids. Trimming at V came to 5 bases and at J to 2 bases, leaving 4 bases not matched to a gene. CDR3 nucleotide sequence: TGTGCCAGCAGGCTCACAGGGGCTGGGGCCAACGTCCTGACTTTC. The encoded protein is CASRLTGAGANVLTF.

The V call is TRBV28, the J call TRBJ1-1; TRBD1 is a possible D gene (5 bases). The CDR3 loop spans 14 amino acids. V was cut by 5 bases and J by 4 bases, with 14 bases left in between. Germline loops: CDR1 MDHEN, CDR2 SYDVKM. The CDR3 DNA follows: TGTGCCAGCAGTCCCCCCAGGGTCGGCACTGAAGCTTTCTTT. Its protein is CASSPPRVGTEAFF.

The CDR3, as DNA: TGTGCCAGTAGTCTAGCGGGGTTTTCCTACAATGAGCAGTTCTTC. Its protein is CASSLAGFSYNEQFF. The chain couples TRBV19 to TRBJ2-1; TRBD2 matches at 9 bases. Trimming took 5 bases from V and 1 from J; bases not matched to a gene: 3. Germline V CDR1 and CDR2: LNHDA, SQIVND (reference sequence). The CDR3 consists of 15 residues.

The chain has TRBV24-1 and TRBJ2-6; D might be TRBD2 (7 bases). CDR3 length equals 20 residues. V was shortened by 2 bases and J by 0 bases, with 19 bases between the two germline ends. Germline V gene data show CDR1 as KGHDR and CDR2 as SFDVKD. The chain's CDR3 is CATSDSRLGGALSGANVLTF. CDR3 coding DNA: TGTGCCACCAGTGATTCCAGGCTTGGGGGGGCCCTCTCTGGGGCCAACGTCCTGACTTTC.

The rearrangement links TRBV24-1 to TRBJ2-1; 7 bases map to TRBD1. CDR3 length: 14 amino acids. With 2 bases clipped from V and 9 bases from J, the junction kept 6 bases outside the gene matches. Germline assignment: CDR1 KGHDR and CDR2 SFDVKD. The CDR3 spells CATSDSTGLGEQFF. DNA for the CDR3: TGTGCCACCAGTGATTCGACAGGGCTCGGTGAGCAGTTCTTC.

The chain links TRBV7-3 to TRBJ2-3, with TRBD2 matching over 10 bases. Germline CDR1 SGHTA, CDR2 FQGTGA. The ends lost 2 bases at V and 1 base at J; junction bases unmatched: 0. The CDR3 loop spans 15 amino acids. CDR3 sequence: CASSLLAGGTDTQYF. The CDR3 DNA reads TGTGCCAGCAGCTTACTAGCGGGGGGCACAGATACGCAGTATTTT.

V usage is TRBV27 and J usage is TRBJ1-5; D gene unclear. Germline V gene lookup returns CDR1 MNHEY and CDR2 SMNVEV (reference sequence). This CDR3 contains 14 residues. Trimming removed 8 bases from V and 0 bases from J, with 11 bases in between. CDR3 nucleotides: TGTGCCAGCTCGCCGCGAAATAGCAATCAGCCCCAGCATTTT. This gives the protein CASSPRNSNQPQHF.

Comment on this clone: The same CDR3 can be traced to other DNA sequences in this sample. This rearrangement joins TRBV19 to TRBJ2-7, with D tentatively TRBD1 (5 bases). Germline CDR1 LNHDA, CDR2 SQIVND (reference sequence). V was cut by 3 bases and J by 2 bases, with 11 bases left in between. CDR3 length: 14 amino acids. The CDR3 DNA sequence: TGTGCCAGTAGTATCGGGCAGGGCGCCTACGAGCAGTACTTC. This encodes CASSIGQGAYEQYF.

The chain carries TRBV6-5 and TRBJ2-5, with D maybe TRBD2 (6 bases). The CDR3 loop spans 14 amino acids. V was shortened by 3 bases and J by 4 bases, with 12 bases between the two germline ends. Germline V gene data show CDR1 as MNHEY and CDR2 as SVGAGI. The DNA for the CDR3 is TGTGCCAGCAGTTATCGGGGGAGCGGAGAGACCCAGTACTTC. Translation gives CASSYRGSGETQYF.

The chain joins TRBV29-1 to TRBJ2-5; D unresolved. The V gene lost 5 bases and the J gene lost 2 bases, with 9 bases spanning the gap. Germline values: CDR1 SQVTM, CDR2 ANQGSEA. This CDR3 is built from 12 residues. CDR3 DNA sequence: TGCAGCGTTTTTGGCGGTCAAGAGACCCAGTACTTC. As protein: CSVFGGQETQYF.

The chain combines TRBV13 with TRBJ2-1; weak D call: TRBD1 (6 bases). Germline lookup yields CDR1 PRHDT and CDR2 FYEKMQ (reference sequence). V lost 2 bases, J lost 6 bases, and 8 bases lay in between. The CDR3 runs 13 residues. CDR3 in amino acids: CASSLKGGNEQFF. The CDR3 DNA reads TGTGCCAGCAGCTTAAAAGGGGGCAATGAGCAGTTCTTC. Complete variable domain (other parts from reference TRBV13 and TRBJ2-1): AAGVIQSPRHLIKEKRETATLKCYPIPRHDTVYWYQQGPGQDPQFLISFYEKMQSDKGSIPDRFSAQQFSDYHSELNMSSLELGDSALYFCASSLKGGNEQFFGPGTRLTVL.

The chain uses TRBV2 and TRBJ1-2, with TRBD1 matching 8 bases. Germline CDR1 reads SNHLY; CDR2 reads FYNNEI. The CDR3 is made up of 15 amino acids. J was trimmed by 3 bases and V by 4 bases; bases with no gene match: 7. The CDR3 loop reads CASSGQGAGDYGYTF. DNA of the CDR3: TGTGCCAGCAGTGGGCAGGGGGCTGGCGACTATGGCTACACCTTC.

The genes are TRBV6-5 and TRBJ1-1; 11 bases map to TRBD1. CDR1 MNHEY and CDR2 SVGAGI come from the germline V gene. The trim removed 5 bases at V and 4 bases at J, leaving 3 bases unmatched. The CDR3 consists of 14 residues. As DNA, the CDR3 is TGTGCCAGCAGTACGGGACAGGGGGTCACTGAAGCTTTCTTT. This gives the protein CASSTGQGVTEAFF.

The chain employs TRBV5-5 and TRBJ2-3; 14 bases fit TRBD2. Trimming took 1 base from V and 4 from J; bases not matched to a gene: 8. CDR3 length: 18 amino acids. Per germline, CDR1 SGHKS and CDR2 YYEKEE (reference sequence). The DNA for the CDR3 is TGTGCCAGCAGCTTGTATGGGACTAGCGGGGGTGCCGCAGATACGCAGTATTTT. This codes for CASSLYGTSGGAADTQYF.

This chain joins TRBV6-5 and TRBJ1-1; D gene unclear. The germline gives CDR1 MNHEY, CDR2 SVGAGI. V lost 0 bases and J 1 base, leaving 9 bases between the germline ends. This CDR3 contains 15 residues. CDR3 coding DNA: TGTGCCAGCAGTTACTCGGTCGGAGGGAACACTGAAGCTTTCTTT. Amino acids: CASSYSVGGNTEAFF.

This chain connects TRBV5-1 to TRBJ2-5; 7 nucleotides line up with TRBD1. CDR3 length: 13 amino acids. Germline V gives CDR1 SGHRS, CDR2 YFSETQ. V gave up 9 bases and J gave up 5 bases; unmatched junction bases: 10. CDR3 sequence reads: CATQTGAGETQYF. In DNA, the CDR3 is TGCGCCACTCAAACAGGGGCAGGGGAGACCCAGTACTTC.

The chain carries TRBV18 and TRBJ2-7; 7 bases agree with TRBD1. Losses at the gene ends were 3 bases for V and 6 bases for J; bases not matched to a gene: 5. This CDR3 is built from 13 residues. Per germline, CDR1 KGHSH and CDR2 LQKENI. The DNA for the CDR3 is TGTGCCAGCTCACCCTCTTACAGGGGCGAGCAGTACTTC. It translates to CASSPSYRGEQYF.

The V gene is TRBV27, the J gene TRBJ2-7, with TRBD2 identical over 7 bases. The germline V gene encodes CDR1 MNHEY and CDR2 SMNVEV (reference sequence). The V gene end was trimmed by 3 bases and the J gene end by 4 bases; junction bases not matched to a gene: 3. The CDR3 sequence is 13 residues long. CDR3 region: CASSLEAGYEQYF. Here the CDR3 DNA reads TGTGCCAGCAGTTTGGAAGCGGGGTACGAGCAGTACTTC.

This chain uses TRBV7-3 with TRBJ2-3, with D unclear. Per the germline V gene, CDR1 is SGHTA and CDR2 is FQGTGA. V lost 2 bases and J 5 bases, leaving 11 bases between the germline ends. This CDR3 comprises 14 residues. CDR3 sequence: CASSLGMERDTQYF. As DNA, the CDR3 is TGTGCCAGCAGCTTAGGCATGGAGAGAGATACGCAGTATTTT.

The chain employs TRBV5-1 and TRBJ2-1, with 9 bases fitting TRBD2. Germline V gives CDR1 SGHRS, CDR2 YFSETQ. Germline trimming cut 9 bases from V and 7 bases from J; bases unmatched to any gene: 17. The CDR3 length is 16 residues. The CDR3 nucleotides are TGCGCCACCGGAACTGGGGCACTAGCGGGTGGGAATGAGCAGTTCTTC. It is translated as CATGTGALAGGNEQFF.

The V gene is TRBV5-1, the J gene TRBJ2-7, with D perhaps matching TRBD2 (5 bases). Germline V gives CDR1 SGHRS, CDR2 YFSETQ. V lost 4 bases and J lost 6, with 23 bases in between. This CDR3 region has 16 residues. The CDR3 is CASSKEPRGPWGEQYF. CDR3 nucleotides: TGCGCCAGCAGCAAAGAACCCCGGGGTCCATGGGGCGAGCAGTACTTC.

The rearrangement links TRBV3-1 (or the pseudogene TRBV3-2) to TRBJ2-2, with 7 bases lining up with TRBD2. V shed 0 bases, J shed 2 bases, and the junction held 6 bases outside the gene matches. The CDR3 has 17 amino acids. Germline CDR1 LGHDT, CDR2 YNNKEL (reference sequence). The CDR3 here is CASSQDFERENTGELFF. For the CDR3, the DNA is TGTGCCAGCAGCCAAGATTTCGAGCGGGAAAACACCGGGGAGCTGTTTTTT.

The V call is TRBV15, the J call TRBJ2-7, with D tentatively TRBD2 (6 bases). V was shortened by 1 base and J by 3 bases, with 16 bases between the two germline ends. CDR1 LNHNV and CDR2 YYDKDF come from the germline V gene (reference sequence). This CDR3 contains 16 residues. The CDR3 region is CATSRATGVYIYEQYF. The CDR3 DNA follows: TGTGCCACCAGCAGAGCCACGGGGGTTTATATCTACGAGCAGTACTTC.

CDR3 nucleotide sequence: TGCAGTGGGCAGGATCAAGAGACCCAGTACTTC. This codes for CSGQDQETQYF. The chain has TRBV20-1 and TRBJ2-5; no reliable D call. This CDR3 has 11 residues. Germline CDR1 is DFQATT and CDR2 is SNEGSKA (reference sequence). Trimming removed 7 bases from V and 2 bases from J, with 8 bases in between.

This chain connects TRBV28 to TRBJ1-2, with D tentatively TRBD1 (5 bases). Germline V gene data show CDR1 as MDHEN and CDR2 as SYDVKM. The CDR3 extends over 11 amino acids. Trimming stripped 9 bases from V and 4 bases from J, with 9 bases between. This CDR3 reads CARRQGYGYTF. The CDR3 nucleotides are TGTGCCAGACGGCAGGGCTATGGCTACACCTTC.